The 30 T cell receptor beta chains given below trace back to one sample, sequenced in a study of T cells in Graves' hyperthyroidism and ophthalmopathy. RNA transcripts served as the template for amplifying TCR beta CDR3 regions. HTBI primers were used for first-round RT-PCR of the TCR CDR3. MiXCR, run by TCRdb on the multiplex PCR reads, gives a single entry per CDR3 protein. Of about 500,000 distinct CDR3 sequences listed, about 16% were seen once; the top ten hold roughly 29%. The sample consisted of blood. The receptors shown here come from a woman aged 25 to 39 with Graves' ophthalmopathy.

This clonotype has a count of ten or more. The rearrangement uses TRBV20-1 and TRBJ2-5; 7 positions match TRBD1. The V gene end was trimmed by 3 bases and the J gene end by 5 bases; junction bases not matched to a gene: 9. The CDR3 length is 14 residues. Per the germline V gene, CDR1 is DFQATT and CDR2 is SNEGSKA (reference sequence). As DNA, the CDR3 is TGCAGTGCTAGGGTCGACAGGGCCGGCGAGACCCAGTACTTC. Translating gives CSARVDRAGETQYF.

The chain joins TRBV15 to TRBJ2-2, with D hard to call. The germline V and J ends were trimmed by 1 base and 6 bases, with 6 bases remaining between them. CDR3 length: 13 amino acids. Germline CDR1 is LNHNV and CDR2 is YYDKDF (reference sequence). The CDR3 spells CATSRVGPGELFF. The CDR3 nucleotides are TGTGCCACCAGCAGAGTTGGTCCCGGGGAGCTGTTTTTT.

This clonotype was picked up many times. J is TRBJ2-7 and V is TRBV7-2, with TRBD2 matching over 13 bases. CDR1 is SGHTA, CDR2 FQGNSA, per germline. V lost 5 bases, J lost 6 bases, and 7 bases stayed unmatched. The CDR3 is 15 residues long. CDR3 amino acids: CASSPRTSGSIEQYF. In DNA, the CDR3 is TGTGCCAGCAGCCCCCGGACTAGCGGGAGCATCGAGCAGTACTTC.

The CDR3 spells CASSWTSIQPQHF. The CDR3 bases are TGTGCCAGCAGCTGGACCTCAATTCAGCCCCAGCATTTT. The chain has TRBV5-5 and TRBJ1-5; no clear D. Per the germline V gene, CDR1 is SGHKS and CDR2 is YYEKEE (reference sequence). V was shortened by 3 bases and J by 6 bases, with 10 bases between the two germline ends. This CDR3 is 13 amino acids long. Supplemented by reference TRBV5-5 and TRBJ1-5, the full variable domain reads DAGVTQSPTHLIKTRGQQVTLRCSPISGHKSVSWYQQVLGQGPQFIFQYYEKEERGRGNFPDRFSARQFPNYSSELNVNALLLGDSALYLCASSWTSIQPQHFGDGTRLSIL.

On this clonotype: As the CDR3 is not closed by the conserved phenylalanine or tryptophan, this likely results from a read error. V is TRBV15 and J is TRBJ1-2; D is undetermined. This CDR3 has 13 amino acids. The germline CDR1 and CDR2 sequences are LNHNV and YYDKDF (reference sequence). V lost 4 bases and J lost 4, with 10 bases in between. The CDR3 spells CATSTAVRYGYTL. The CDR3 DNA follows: TGTGCCACCAGCACGGCAGTTCGCTATGGCTACACCCTC.

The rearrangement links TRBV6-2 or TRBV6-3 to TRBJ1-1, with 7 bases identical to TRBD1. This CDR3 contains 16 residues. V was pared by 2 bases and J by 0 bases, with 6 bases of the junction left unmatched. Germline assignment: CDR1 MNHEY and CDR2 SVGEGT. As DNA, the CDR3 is TGTGCCAGCAGTTACCCGACAGGGAAAGTGAACACTGAAGCTTTCTTT. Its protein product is CASSYPTGKVNTEAFF.

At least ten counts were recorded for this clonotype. CDR3 DNA: TGTGCCAGCAGTTCGATACGCTCATGGCAGTCAGGGGAGACCCAGTACTTC. Translated, it gives CASSSIRSWQSGETQYF. The rearrangement links TRBV28 to TRBJ2-5, with D maybe TRBD1 (5 bases). This CDR3 has 17 amino acids. The germline V gene has CDR1 MDHEN and CDR2 SYDVKM. V dropped 4 bases and J dropped 5 bases, with 23 bases sitting between them.

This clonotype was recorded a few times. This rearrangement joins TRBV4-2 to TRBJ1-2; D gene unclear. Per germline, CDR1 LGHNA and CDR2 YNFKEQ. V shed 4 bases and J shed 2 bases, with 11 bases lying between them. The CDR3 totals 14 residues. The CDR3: CASSLQLTNYGYTF. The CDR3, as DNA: TGTGCCAGCAGCCTTCAACTTACAAACTATGGCTACACCTTC.

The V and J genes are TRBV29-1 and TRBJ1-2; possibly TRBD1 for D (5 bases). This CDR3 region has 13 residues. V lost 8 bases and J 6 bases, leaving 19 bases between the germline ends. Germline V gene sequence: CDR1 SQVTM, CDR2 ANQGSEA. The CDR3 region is CSTPSAGLDGYTF. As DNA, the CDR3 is TGCAGCACCCCCTCGGCAGGGTTGGATGGCTACACCTTC.

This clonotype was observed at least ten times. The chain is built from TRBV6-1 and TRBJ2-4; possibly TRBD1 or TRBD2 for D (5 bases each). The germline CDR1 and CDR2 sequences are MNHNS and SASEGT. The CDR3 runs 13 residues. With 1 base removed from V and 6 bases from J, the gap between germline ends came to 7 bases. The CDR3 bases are TGTGCCAGCAGTGAAGGGGACGTAAACATTCAGTACTTC. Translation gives CASSEGDVNIQYF.

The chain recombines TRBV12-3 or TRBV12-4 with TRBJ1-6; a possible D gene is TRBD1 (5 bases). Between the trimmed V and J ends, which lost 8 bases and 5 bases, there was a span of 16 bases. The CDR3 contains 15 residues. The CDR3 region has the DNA TGTGCCAGCCGTCGGGGGGAACTTCATAATTCACCCCTCCACTTT. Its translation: CASRRGELHNSPLHF.

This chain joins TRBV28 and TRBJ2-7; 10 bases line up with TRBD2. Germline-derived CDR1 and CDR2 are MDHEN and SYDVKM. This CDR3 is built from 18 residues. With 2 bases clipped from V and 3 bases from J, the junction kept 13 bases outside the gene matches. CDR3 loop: CASSLMQGLAGEGYEQYF. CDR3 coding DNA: TGTGCCAGCAGTTTAATGCAGGGGCTAGCGGGAGAGGGCTACGAGCAGTACTTC.

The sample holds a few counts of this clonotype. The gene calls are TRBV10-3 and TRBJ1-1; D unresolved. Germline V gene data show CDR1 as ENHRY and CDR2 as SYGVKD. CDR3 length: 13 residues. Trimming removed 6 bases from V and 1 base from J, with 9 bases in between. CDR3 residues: CAIRSGKNTEAFF. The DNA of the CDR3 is TGTGCCATCAGGTCCGGGAAGAACACTGAAGCTTTCTTT.

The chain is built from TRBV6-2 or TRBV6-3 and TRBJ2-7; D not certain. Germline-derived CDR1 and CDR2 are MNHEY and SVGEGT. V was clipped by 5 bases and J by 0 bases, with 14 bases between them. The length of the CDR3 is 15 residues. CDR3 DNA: TGTGCCAGCAGTGTTTCGAGGCCTCCCTCCTACGAGCAGTACTTC. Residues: CASSVSRPPSYEQYF.

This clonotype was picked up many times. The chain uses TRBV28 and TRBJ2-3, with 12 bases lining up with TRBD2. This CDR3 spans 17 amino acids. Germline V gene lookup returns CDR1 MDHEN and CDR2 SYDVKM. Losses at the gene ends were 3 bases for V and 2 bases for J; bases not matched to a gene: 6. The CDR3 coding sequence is TGTGCCAGCAGTTTTGTGGGACTAGCGGGTTCCACAGATACGCAGTATTTT. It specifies CASSFVGLAGSTDTQYF.

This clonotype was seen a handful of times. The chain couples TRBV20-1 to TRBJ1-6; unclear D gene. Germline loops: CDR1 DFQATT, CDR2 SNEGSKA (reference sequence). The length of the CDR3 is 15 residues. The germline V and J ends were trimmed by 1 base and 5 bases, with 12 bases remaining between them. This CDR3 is CSARAVEQNNSPLHF. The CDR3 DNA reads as TGCAGTGCTAGAGCCGTGGAGCAGAATAATTCACCCCTCCACTTT.

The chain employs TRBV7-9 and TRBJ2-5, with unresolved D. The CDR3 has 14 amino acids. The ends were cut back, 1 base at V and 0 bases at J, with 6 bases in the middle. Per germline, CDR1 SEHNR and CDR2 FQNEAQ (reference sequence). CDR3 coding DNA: TGTGCCAGCAGCTTAGAGCAGTACCAAGAGACCCAGTACTTC. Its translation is CASSLEQYQETQYF. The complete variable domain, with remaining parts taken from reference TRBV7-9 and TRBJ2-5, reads DTGVSQNPRHKITKRGQNVTFRCDPISEHNRLYWYRQTLGQGPEFLTYFQNEAQLEKSRLLSDRFSAERPKGSFSTLEIQRTEQGDSAMYLCASSLEQYQETQYFGPGTRLLVL.

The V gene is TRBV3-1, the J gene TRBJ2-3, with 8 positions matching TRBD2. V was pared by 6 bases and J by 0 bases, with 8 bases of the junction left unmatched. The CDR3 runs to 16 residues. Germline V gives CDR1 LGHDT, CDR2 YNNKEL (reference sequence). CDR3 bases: TGTGCCAGCAGAACTAGCGGAACTTCTAGCACAGATACGCAGTATTTT. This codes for CASRTSGTSSTDTQYF.

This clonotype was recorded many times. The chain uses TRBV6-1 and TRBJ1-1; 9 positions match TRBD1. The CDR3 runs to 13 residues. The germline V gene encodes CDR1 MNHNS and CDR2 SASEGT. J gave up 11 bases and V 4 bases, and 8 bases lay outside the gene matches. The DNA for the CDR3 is TGTGCCAGCAGTGCCACAGGGGGCGGCCGGGCTTTCTTT. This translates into CASSATGGGRAFF.

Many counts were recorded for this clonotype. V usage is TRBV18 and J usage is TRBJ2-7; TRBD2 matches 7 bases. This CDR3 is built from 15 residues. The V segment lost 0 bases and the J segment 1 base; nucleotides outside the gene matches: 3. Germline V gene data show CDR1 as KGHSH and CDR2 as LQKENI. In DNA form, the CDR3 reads TGTGCCAGCTCACCACCGGGAGGGGCTTCCTACGAGCAGTACTTC. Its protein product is CASSPPGGASYEQYF.

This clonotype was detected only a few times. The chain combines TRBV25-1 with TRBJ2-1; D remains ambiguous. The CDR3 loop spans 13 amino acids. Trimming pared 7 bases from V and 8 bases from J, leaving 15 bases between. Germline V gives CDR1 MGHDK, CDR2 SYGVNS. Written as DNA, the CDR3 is TGTGCCAGCAAAAAACCCGTCGGTTATGAGCAGTTCTTC. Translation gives CASKKPVGYEQFF.

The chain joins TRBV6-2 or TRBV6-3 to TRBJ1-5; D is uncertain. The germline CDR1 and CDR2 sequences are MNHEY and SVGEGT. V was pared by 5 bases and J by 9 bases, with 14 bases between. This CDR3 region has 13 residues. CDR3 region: CASSDWGIRPQHF. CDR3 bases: TGTGCCAGCAGTGACTGGGGTATTCGGCCCCAGCATTTT.

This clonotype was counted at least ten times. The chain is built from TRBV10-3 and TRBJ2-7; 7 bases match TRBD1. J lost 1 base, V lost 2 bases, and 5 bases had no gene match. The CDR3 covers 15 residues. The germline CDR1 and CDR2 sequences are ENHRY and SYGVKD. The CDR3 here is CAISEEVTGSYEQYF. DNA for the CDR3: TGTGCCATCAGTGAGGAGGTGACAGGGTCCTACGAGCAGTACTTC.

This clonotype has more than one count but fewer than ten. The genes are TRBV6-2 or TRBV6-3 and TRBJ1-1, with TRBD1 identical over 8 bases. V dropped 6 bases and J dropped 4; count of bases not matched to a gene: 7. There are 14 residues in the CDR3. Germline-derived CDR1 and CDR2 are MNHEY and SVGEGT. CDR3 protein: CASRNRGGGTEAFF. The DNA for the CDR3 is TGTGCCAGCAGGAACAGGGGGGGCGGCACTGAAGCTTTCTTT.

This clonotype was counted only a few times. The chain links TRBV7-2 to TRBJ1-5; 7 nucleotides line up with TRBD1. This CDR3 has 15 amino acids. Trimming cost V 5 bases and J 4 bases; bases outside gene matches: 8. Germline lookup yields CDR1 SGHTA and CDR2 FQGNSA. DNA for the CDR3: TGTGCCAGCAGCCTTAGGACAGGTGGTAATCAGCCCCAGCATTTT. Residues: CASSLRTGGNQPQHF.

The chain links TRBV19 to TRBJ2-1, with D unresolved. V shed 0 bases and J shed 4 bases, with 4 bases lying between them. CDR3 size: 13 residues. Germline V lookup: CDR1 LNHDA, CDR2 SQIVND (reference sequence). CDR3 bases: TGTGCCAGTAGTATAGATGGGTACAATGAGCAGTTCTTC. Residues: CASSIDGYNEQFF. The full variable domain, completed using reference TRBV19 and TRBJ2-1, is DGGITQSPKYLFRKEGQNVTLSCEQNLNHDAMYWYRQDPGQGLRLIYYSQIVNDFQKGDIAEGYSVSREKKESFPLTVTSAQKNPTAFYLCASSIDGYNEQFFGPGTRLTVL.

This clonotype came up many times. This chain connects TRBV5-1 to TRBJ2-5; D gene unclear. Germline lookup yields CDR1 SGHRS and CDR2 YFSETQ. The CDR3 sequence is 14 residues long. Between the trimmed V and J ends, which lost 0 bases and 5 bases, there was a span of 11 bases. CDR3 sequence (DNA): TGCGCCAGCAGCTTGGCACTTCTAGGCGAGACCCAGTACTTC. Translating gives CASSLALLGETQYF.

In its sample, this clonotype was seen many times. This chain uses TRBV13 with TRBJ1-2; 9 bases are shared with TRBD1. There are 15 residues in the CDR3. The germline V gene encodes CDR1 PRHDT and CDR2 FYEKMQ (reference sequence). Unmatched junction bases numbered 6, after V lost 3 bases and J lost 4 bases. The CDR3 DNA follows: TGTGCCAGCAGCTTCAAAGACAGGGGGATCTATGGCTACACCTTC. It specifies CASSFKDRGIYGYTF. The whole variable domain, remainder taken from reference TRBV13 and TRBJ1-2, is AAGVIQSPRHLIKEKRETATLKCYPIPRHDTVYWYQQGPGQDPQFLISFYEKMQSDKGSIPDRFSAQQFSDYHSELNMSSLELGDSALYFCASSFKDRGIYGYTFGSGTRLTVV.

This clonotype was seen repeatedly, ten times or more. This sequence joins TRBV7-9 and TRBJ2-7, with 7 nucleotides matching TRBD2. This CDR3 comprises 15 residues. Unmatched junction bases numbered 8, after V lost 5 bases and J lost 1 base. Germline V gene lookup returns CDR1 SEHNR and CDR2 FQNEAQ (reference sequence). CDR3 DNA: TGTGCCAGCAGCCAGGCAGCGGGAAGATCCTACGAGCAGTACTTC. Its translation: CASSQAAGRSYEQYF.

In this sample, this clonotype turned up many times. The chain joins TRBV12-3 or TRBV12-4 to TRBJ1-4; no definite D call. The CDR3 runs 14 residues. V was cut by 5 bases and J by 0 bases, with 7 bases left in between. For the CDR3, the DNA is TGTGCCAGCAGTCCGTTTGCAACTAATGAAAAACTGTTTTTT. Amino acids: CASSPFATNEKLFF.